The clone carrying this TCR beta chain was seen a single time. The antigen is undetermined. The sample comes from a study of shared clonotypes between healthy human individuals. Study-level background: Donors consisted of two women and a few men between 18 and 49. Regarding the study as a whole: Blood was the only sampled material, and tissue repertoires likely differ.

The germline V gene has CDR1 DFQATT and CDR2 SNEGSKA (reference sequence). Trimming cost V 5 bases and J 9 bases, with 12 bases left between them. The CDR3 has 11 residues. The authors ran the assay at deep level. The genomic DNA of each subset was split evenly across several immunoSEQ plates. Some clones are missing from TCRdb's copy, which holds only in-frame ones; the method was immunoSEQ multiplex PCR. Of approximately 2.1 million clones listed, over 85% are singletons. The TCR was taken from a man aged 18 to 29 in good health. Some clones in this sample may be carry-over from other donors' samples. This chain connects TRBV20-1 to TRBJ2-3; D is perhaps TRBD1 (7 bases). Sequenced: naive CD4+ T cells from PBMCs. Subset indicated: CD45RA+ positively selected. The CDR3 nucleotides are TGCAGTGCTTACAGGGGAGGAACGCAGTATTTT. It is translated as CSAYRGGTQYF.